This TCR beta chain was documented in a study of response to subunit inactivated influenza vaccine. Study conclusions and caveats: New T cells are recruited in small numbers by each seasonal influenza vaccination, according to the authors' suggestion.

From germline, CDR1 is SNHLY and CDR2 FYNNEI. The CDR3 extends over 14 amino acids. V was trimmed by 6 bases and J by 2 bases, leaving 12 bases between them. TCRdb analysed the RT-PCR reads with MiXCR anew, one entry per CDR3 protein. The table has 650,000 to 800,000 distinct CDR3 sequences, approximately 18% seen once. Comments on this clonotype: Its target is not known.

The rearrangement uses TRBV2 and TRBJ2-3, with D possibly being TRBD2 (6 bases). The starting material was PBMCs from blood, obtained 5 to 6 days after vaccination. The TCR originated in a man aged 50-59 years who received an inactivated influenza vaccine. The CDR3 protein is CASRETRNTDTQYF. The DNA for the CDR3 is TGTGCCAGCAGGGAGACTAGAAACACAGATACGCAGTATTTT.